This T cell receptor beta chain was captured in a study of control samples from healthy donors and cancer patients. Clones were read by immunoSEQ multiplex PCR, and TCRdb kept only the in-frame ones, dropping some. The sample has around 95,000 clones; about 85% are singletons. The CDR3 consists of 15 residues. V gave up 2 bases and J gave up 9 bases; unmatched junction bases: 11. The germline V gene encodes CDR1 KGHSH and CDR2 LQKENI. The sample comprised blood. The TCR was taken from a man in his thirties or forties in good health. The chain is built from TRBV18 and TRBJ1-2; 8 bases match TRBD1. CDR3 coding DNA: TGTGCCAGCTCACCAGGACAGGGAAGGGGAGATAGCTACACCTTC. It encodes CASSPGQGRGDSYTF.